This TCR beta chain was retrieved from a study of identical twins. Study-level findings and limits: The conclusions drew on cross-sectional statistical analysis instead of tracking the same donors.

This CDR3 is built from 15 residues. The germline gives CDR1 SGHDN, CDR2 FVKESK. Trimming stripped 3 bases from V and 0 bases from J, with 10 bases between. About this clonotype: Its matching antigen is unknown.

With no exceptions, donors were healthy Caucasians. TCRdb itself ran the 5' RACE reads through MiXCR, one entry per CDR3 protein. The table lists 1.5 million to 2 million distinct CDR3 sequences, less than 35% of them singletons. The TCR sequence derives from a newborn girl in good health. The gene calls are TRBV14 and TRBJ2-3; the D gene could be TRBD1 or TRBD2 (5 bases each). What was sequenced was cord blood. The CDR3 spells CASSHRDPSTDTQYF. The CDR3 DNA reads TGTGCCAGCAGCCACCGGGACCCTAGCACAGATACGCAGTATTTT.